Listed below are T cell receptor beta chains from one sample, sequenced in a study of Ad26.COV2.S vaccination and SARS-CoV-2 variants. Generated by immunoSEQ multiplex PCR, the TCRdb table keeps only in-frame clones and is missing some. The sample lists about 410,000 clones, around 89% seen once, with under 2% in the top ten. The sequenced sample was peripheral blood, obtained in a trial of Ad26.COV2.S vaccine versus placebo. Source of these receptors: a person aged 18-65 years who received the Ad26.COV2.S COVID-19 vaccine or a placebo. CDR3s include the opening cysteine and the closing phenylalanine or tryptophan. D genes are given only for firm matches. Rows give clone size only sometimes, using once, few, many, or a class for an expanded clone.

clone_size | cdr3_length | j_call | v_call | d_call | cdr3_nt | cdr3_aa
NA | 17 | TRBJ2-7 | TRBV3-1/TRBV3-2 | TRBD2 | TGTGCCAGCAGCCAAGAGGTGAGGACTAGCGGGATCAACGAGCAGTACTTC | CASSQEVRTSGINEQYF
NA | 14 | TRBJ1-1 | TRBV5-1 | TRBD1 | TGCGCCAGCAGCGAAAAACAGGGGGGCACTGAAGCTTTCTTT | CASSEKQGGTEAFF
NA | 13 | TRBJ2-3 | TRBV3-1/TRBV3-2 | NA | TGTGCCAGCAGCCAAGAGGTGGCTGCTGCGCAGTATTTT | CASSQEVAAAQYF
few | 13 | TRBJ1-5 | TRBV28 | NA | TGTGCCAGCAGCTCCTTAGGGCAGCAGCCCCAGCATTTT | CASSSLGQQPQHF
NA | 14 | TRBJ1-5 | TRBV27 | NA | TGTGCCAGCAGTATCGACAGGCTCAATCAGCCCCAGCATTTT | CASSIDRLNQPQHF
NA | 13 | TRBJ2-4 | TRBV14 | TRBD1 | TGTGCCAGCAGCCTAAGGGGACAGGTCATTCAGTACTTC | CASSLRGQVIQYF
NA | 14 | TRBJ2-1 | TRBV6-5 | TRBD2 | TGTGCCAGCAGTCAAAGCGGGAGGGCGGATGAGCAGTTCTTC | CASSQSGRADEQFF
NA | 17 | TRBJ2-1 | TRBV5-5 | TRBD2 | TGTGCCAGCAGCTTGGAGGCTAGCGGGAGGGCCTACAATGAGCAGTTCTTC | CASSLEASGRAYNEQFF
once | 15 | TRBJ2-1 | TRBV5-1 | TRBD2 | TGCGCCAGCAGCGATAGCGGGAGCTCCTACAATGAGCAGTTCTTC | CASSDSGSSYNEQFF
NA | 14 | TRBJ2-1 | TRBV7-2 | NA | TGTGCCAGCAATCGGGACCGGTCCTACAATGAGCAGTTCTTC | CASNRDRSYNEQFF
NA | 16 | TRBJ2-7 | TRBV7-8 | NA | TGTGCCAGCAGCTCGCAGGCGGACGGTTCCTACTACGAGCAGTACTTC | CASSSQADGSYYEQYF
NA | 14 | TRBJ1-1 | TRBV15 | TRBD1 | TGTGCCACCAGCCACGACAGGGGAGGCACTGAAGCTTTCTTT | CATSHDRGGTEAFF
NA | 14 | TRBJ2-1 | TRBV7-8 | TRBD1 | TGTGCCAGCAGCTTAGGGACAGGGGAGGATGAGCAGTTCTTC | CASSLGTGEDEQFF
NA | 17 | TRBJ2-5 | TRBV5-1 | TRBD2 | TGCGCCAGCAGCTCCGGCTCCATAGCGGGAGGCCAAGAGACCCAGTACTTC | CASSSGSIAGGQETQYF
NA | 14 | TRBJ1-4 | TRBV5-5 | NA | TGTGCCAGCAGCTTGATGGGTCCCGGCGAAAAACTGTTTTTT | CASSLMGPGEKLFF
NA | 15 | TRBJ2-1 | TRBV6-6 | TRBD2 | TGTGCCAGCAGAACCCCGGGACTAGCGGATGGTGAGCAGTTCTTC | CASRTPGLADGEQFF
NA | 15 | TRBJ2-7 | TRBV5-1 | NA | TGCGCCAGCAGCTTGGGGGAGGACAGGACCTACGAGCAGTACTTC | CASSLGEDRTYEQYF
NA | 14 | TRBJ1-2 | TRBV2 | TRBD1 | TGTGCCAGCAGTGAAGACAGGGGGCTGTATGGCTACACCTTC | CASSEDRGLYGYTF
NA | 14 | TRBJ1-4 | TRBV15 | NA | TGTGCCACCTCTCGGGGGGATAGCTTCGAAAAACTGTTTTTT | CATSRGDSFEKLFF
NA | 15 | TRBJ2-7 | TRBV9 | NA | TGTGCCAGCAGCGTAGGATGGCGAGGGTTTTACGAGCAGTACTTC | CASSVGWRGFYEQYF
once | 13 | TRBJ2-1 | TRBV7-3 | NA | TGTGCCAGCAGCTTGGGGGCTTACAATGAGCAGTTCTTC | CASSLGAYNEQFF
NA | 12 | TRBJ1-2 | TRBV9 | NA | TGTGCCAGCACCGCAGCCAACTATGGCTACACCTTC | CASTAANYGYTF
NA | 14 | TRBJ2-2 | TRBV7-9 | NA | TGTGCCAGCAGCTTAACACCTTACACCGGGGAGCTGTTTTTT | CASSLTPYTGELFF
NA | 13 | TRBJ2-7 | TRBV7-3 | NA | TGTGCCAGCTCGTCGGCAGGAGTCTACGAGCAGTACTTC | CASSSAGVYEQYF
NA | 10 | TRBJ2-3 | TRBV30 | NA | TGTGCCTGGTTCGCAGATACGCAGTATTTT | CAWFADTQYF
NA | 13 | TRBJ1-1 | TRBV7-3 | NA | TGTGCCAGCGCCCGGGGAGGGAACACTGAAGCTTTCTTT | CASARGGNTEAFF
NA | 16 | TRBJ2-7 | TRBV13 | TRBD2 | TGTGCCAGCAGCTTCCCCCCCAGCGGGAGGTCCGTGGAGCAGTACTTC | CASSFPPSGRSVEQYF
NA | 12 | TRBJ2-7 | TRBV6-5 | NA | TGTGCCAGCAGACAGGGACCCTACGAGCAGTACTTC | CASRQGPYEQYF
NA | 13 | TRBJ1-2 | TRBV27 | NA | TGTGCCAGCAGTTGGCAGGGGAGGGGTGGCTACACCTTC | CASSWQGRGGYTF
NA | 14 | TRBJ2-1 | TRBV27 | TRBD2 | TGTGCCAGCAGTTTATCACTAGCGGGAGAAGAGCAGTTCTTC | CASSLSLAGEEQFF
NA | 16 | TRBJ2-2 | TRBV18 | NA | TGTGCCAGCTCACCACGAGGGGCACCGAACACCGGGGAGCTGTTTTTT | CASSPRGAPNTGELFF
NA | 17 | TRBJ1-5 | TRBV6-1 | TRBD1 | TGTGCCAGCAGTGAAATGCTACTCGGGACAGGGGTTCAGCCCCAGCATTTT | CASSEMLLGTGVQPQHF
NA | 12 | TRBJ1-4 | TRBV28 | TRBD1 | TGTGCCAGCAGTGAGACAGGGGAAAAACTGTTTTTT | CASSETGEKLFF
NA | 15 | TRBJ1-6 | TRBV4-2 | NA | TGTGCCAGCAGCCAAGGGTTCAGCACTAATTCACCCCTCCACTTT | CASSQGFSTNSPLHF
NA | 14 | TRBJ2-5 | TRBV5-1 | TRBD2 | TGCGCCAGCAGCCTAGCGGGAGGGCCAGGGACCCAGTACTTC | CASSLAGGPGTQYF
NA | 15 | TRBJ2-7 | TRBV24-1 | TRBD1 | TGTGCCACCAGTGATACTCGGACAGGGACCCACGAGCAGTACTTC | CATSDTRTGTHEQYF
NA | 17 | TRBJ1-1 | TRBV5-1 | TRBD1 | TGCGCCAGCAGCTTAACGGGACAGGGGGCGCCGAGCACTGAAGCTTTCTTT | CASSLTGQGAPSTEAFF
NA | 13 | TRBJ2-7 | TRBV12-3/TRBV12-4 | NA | TGTGCCAGCAGTCCCCTCGGGGGCTACGAGCAGTACTTC | CASSPLGGYEQYF
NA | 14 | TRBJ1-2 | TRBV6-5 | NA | TGTGCCAGCAGACCTGTTGGGATGGTGGGAGGCTACACCTTC | CASRPVGMVGGYTF
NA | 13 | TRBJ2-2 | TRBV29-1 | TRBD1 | TGCAGCGTCCAACAGGGGGCGGGCGGGGAGCTGTTTTTT | CSVQQGAGGELFF
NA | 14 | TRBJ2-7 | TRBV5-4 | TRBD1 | TGTGCCAGCAGCTTCGTCGACAGGGGCTACGAGCAGTACTTC | CASSFVDRGYEQYF
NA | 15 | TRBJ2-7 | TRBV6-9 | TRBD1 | TGTGCCAGCAGTTCTTGGACAGGGAAGCGCTACGAGCAGTACTTC | CASSSWTGKRYEQYF
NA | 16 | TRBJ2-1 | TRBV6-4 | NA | TGTGCCAGCAGTGACTATACGACGAGCTCCTACAATGAGCAGTTCTTC | CASSDYTTSSYNEQFF
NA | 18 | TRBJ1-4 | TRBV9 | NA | TGTGCCAGCAGCGCGTCCGGCAGGGTGACAAGAACTAATGAAAAACTGTTTTTT | CASSASGRVTRTNEKLFF
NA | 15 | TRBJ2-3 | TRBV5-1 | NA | TGCGCCAGCAGCTTGGGGGGATCTAGCACAGATACGCAGTATTTT | CASSLGGSSTDTQYF
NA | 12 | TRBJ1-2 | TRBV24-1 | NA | TGTGCCACTTCTAAGGGGGACTATGGCTACACCTTC | CATSKGDYGYTF
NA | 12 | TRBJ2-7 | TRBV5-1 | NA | TGCGCCAGCAGTCGAACTCGGGGAGAGCAGTACTTC | CASSRTRGEQYF
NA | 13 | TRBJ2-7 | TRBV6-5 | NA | TGTGCCAGCAGTTACTCGCTGGACTACGAGCAGTACTTC | CASSYSLDYEQYF
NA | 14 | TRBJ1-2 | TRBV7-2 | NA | TGTGCCAGCAGCTTAGTGGCCAGAACATATGGCTACACCTTC | CASSLVARTYGYTF
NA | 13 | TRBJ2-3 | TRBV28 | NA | TGTGCCAGCTCTAGGGCCCGCACAGATACGCAGTATTTT | CASSRARTDTQYF
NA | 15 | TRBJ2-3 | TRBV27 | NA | TGTGCCACAAGGGTAGCAGACCATCCCCCTGATACGCAGTATTTT | CATRVADHPPDTQYF
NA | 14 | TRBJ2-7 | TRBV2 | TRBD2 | TGTGCCAGCAGTATCGGGACTAGTTCCTACGAGCAGTACTTC | CASSIGTSSYEQYF
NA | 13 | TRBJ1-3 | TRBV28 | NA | TGTGCCAGCAGCCCGACAGGCCGAAACACCATATATTTT | CASSPTGRNTIYF